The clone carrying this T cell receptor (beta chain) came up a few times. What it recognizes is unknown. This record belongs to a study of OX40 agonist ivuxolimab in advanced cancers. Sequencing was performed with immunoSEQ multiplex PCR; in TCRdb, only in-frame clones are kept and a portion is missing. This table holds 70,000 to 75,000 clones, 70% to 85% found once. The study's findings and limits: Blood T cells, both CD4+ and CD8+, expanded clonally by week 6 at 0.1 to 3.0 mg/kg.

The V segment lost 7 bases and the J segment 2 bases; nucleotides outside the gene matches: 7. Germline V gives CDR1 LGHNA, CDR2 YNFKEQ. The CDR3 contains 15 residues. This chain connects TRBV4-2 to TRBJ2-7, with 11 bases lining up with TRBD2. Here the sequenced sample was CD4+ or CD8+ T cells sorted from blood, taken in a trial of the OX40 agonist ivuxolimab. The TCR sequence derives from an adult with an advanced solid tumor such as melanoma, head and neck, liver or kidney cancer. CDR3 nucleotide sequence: TGTGCCAGCAAGGCGGGACTAGCGGATACCTACGAGCAGTACTTC. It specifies CASKAGLADTYEQYF.